A selection of T cell receptor beta chains follows, all from one sample in a study of blood T cell repertoires in COVID-19. Clones were sequenced by immunoSEQ multiplex PCR, and TCRdb holds only the in-frame ones, with some missing. The sample contains about 120,000 clones, about 90% of which appear only once. The specimen was peripheral blood. Receptor source: a woman aged 45-59 years with acute or convalescent COVID-19. CDR3s include the opening cysteine and the closing phenylalanine or tryptophan. A D gene is named only where the DNA matches it firmly. Clone size appears in some rows only: once, few, many, or a class for an expanded clone.

CDR3 DNA,CDR3 protein,clone size,V gene,D gene,J gene
TGTGCCAGCAGCTATGCTAACTATGGCTACACCTTC,CASSYANYGYTF,.,TRBV28,.,TRBJ1-2
TGTGCCAGTAGTATAGACCCGGGGGGACACACTGAAGCTTTCTTT,CASSIDPGGHTEAFF,.,TRBV19,.,TRBJ1-1
TGTGCCAGCAGTCCTACGGGACAGGGGGGCTACACCTTC,CASSPTGQGGYTF,.,TRBV12-3/TRBV12-4,TRBD1,TRBJ1-2
TGTGCCAGCAGCTTTACACAGGGCCTTGGAAACACCATATATTTT,CASSFTQGLGNTIYF,.,TRBV5-4,.,TRBJ1-3
TGTGCCTGGACCCCGGGACAGCGGCTTTCAACCTGGGCTTACACTGAAGCTTTCTTT,CAWTPGQRLSTWAYTEAFF,.,TRBV30,TRBD1,TRBJ1-1
TGTGCCAGCAGCTGGGACAGGGGAAACAATCAGCCCCAGCATTTT,CASSWDRGNNQPQHF,.,TRBV11-2,TRBD1,TRBJ1-5
TGCAGCGTTGAAGAACCCCAAACTAGCGGTTTATACAATGAGCAGTTCTTC,CSVEEPQTSGLYNEQFF,.,TRBV29-1,TRBD2,TRBJ2-1
TGTGCCAGCAGCCAAGTCCCGATAGGGGGTGGGAATGAGCAGTTCTTC,CASSQVPIGGGNEQFF,.,TRBV14,.,TRBJ2-1
TGCGCCAGCAGCTTAGGGACAGGGGGCAATGAGCAGTTCTTC,CASSLGTGGNEQFF,.,TRBV5-1,TRBD1,TRBJ2-1
TGCGCCAGCGTGCGGACTAGCGGGGGGCATGGGCAGTTCTTC,CASVRTSGGHGQFF,.,TRBV10-2,TRBD2,TRBJ2-1
TGTGCCAGCAGCCAAGGGGGGGGGACTGAAGCTTTCTTT,CASSQGGGTEAFF,few,TRBV27,.,TRBJ1-1
TGTGCCAGCAGTCTGGGACAGGGACTTGCCTACGAGCAGTACTTC,CASSLGQGLAYEQYF,.,TRBV27,TRBD1,TRBJ2-7
TGCGCCAGCAGCCAAGACGAGTACACTGAAGCTTTCTTT,CASSQDEYTEAFF,.,TRBV4-1,.,TRBJ1-1
TGTGCCAGCAGCTTAGCCTACCTAGCGGGAAGGTGGCAAGAGACCCAGTACTTC,CASSLAYLAGRWQETQYF,once,TRBV7-9,TRBD2,TRBJ2-5
TGTGCCAGTAGTATGCGTAGCCGCCAAGAGACCCAGTACTTC,CASSMRSRQETQYF,.,TRBV19,.,TRBJ2-5
TGTGCCAGCAGCTCAAGTCTAGCGGGAGTCTATGAGCAGTTCTTC,CASSSSLAGVYEQFF,once,TRBV7-9,TRBD2,TRBJ2-1
TGTGCCAGCAGCCTTGGGACTAGCGGCAGAGAGACCCAGTACTTC,CASSLGTSGRETQYF,.,TRBV7-3,TRBD2,TRBJ2-5
TGCGCCAGCAGCTTGTTACAGGGGTACACTGAAGCTTTCTTT,CASSLLQGYTEAFF,.,TRBV5-1,TRBD1,TRBJ1-1